Listed here are 21 T cell receptor beta chains from one sample, sequenced in a study of cytomegalovirus exposure and HLA in healthy donors. The PCR had 60 Vbeta and 13 Jbeta primers. TCRdb's table, derived via immunoSEQ multiplex PCR, lists solely in-frame clones and lacks some. The sample yields some 180,000 clones, roughly four fifths seen once. Sequenced material: PBMCs. The source is a man aged 18 to 30 in good health and CMV-seronegative.

The rearrangement uses TRBV27 and TRBJ1-2; 9 bases are a match to TRBD1. Losses at the gene ends were 6 bases for V and 4 bases for J; bases not matched to a gene: 6. The CDR3 is 14 residues long. Germline V gene data show CDR1 as MNHEY and CDR2 as SMNVEV (reference sequence). The CDR3 loop reads CASSTPGQGYGYTF. The CDR3 nucleotides are TGTGCCAGCAGCACACCGGGACAGGGCTATGGCTACACCTTC.

This clone appeared once. The chain combines TRBV2 with TRBJ2-3; TRBD2 matches 10 bases. The CDR3 sequence is 16 residues long. J gave up 4 bases and V 6 bases, and 10 bases lay outside the gene matches. Germline V gene lookup returns CDR1 SNHLY and CDR2 FYNNEI. The DNA for the CDR3 is TGTGCCAGCAGCCGGGGGCTAGCGGGAGCTTCAGATACGCAGTATTTT. The encoded protein is CASSRGLAGASDTQYF.

The genes are TRBV14 and TRBJ1-6; D gene ambiguous. This CDR3 is built from 14 residues. V was pared by 1 base and J by 9 bases, with 10 bases between. Germline loops: CDR1 SGHDN, CDR2 FVKESK. The CDR3 DNA follows: TGTGCCAGCAGCCAAGGCCAACGGGGTTCACCCCTCCACTTT. As protein: CASSQGQRGSPLHF.

The chain employs TRBV7-9 and TRBJ1-6; 10 nucleotides line up with TRBD1. Germline CDR1 is SEHNR and CDR2 is FQNEAQ (reference sequence). With V trimmed by 4 bases and J by 8 bases, 8 bases remained unmatched. This CDR3 has 16 amino acids. The CDR3 sequence is CASSYRPGQGYSPLHF. CDR3 nucleotides: TGTGCCAGCAGCTATAGGCCGGGACAGGGGTATTCACCCCTCCACTTT. Looking up the rest from reference TRBV7-9 and TRBJ1-6 gives the full variable domain: DTGVSQNPRHKITKRGQNVTFRCDPISEHNRLYWYRQTLGQGPEFLTYFQNEAQLEKSRLLSDRFSAERPKGSFSTLEIQRTEQGDSAMYLCASSYRPGQGYSPLHFGNGTRLTVT.

In its sample, this clone was seen a few times. V and J are TRBV6-5 and TRBJ1-1, with a tentative D call TRBD1 (6 bases). V was cut by 4 bases and J by 6 bases, with 12 bases left in between. CDR1 is MNHEY, CDR2 SVGAGI, per germline. This CDR3 is built from 13 residues. CDR3 in amino acids: CASSSLRGSEAFF. CDR3 coding DNA: TGTGCCAGCAGTTCCCTTAGGGGGTCTGAAGCTTTCTTT.

This clone has just one count. The chain employs TRBV7-9 and TRBJ2-7, with 7 bases fitting TRBD2. Trimming took 5 bases from V and 4 from J; bases not matched to a gene: 14. The germline gives CDR1 SEHNR, CDR2 FQNEAQ (reference sequence). The CDR3 covers 16 residues. Here the CDR3 reads CASSRQGGGSGYEQYF. In nucleotides, the CDR3 is TGTGCCAGCAGCCGCCAGGGAGGCGGGAGTGGGTACGAGCAGTACTTC.

The rearrangement joins TRBV6-5 to TRBJ1-2; D may be TRBD1 (5 bases). Germline-derived CDR1 and CDR2 are MNHEY and SVGAGI. Trimming removed 6 bases from V and 8 bases from J, with 10 bases in between. The CDR3 is 11 residues long. The CDR3 loop is CASRVRQGYTF. CDR3 sequence (DNA): TGTGCCAGCAGGGTCAGACAGGGCTACACCTTC.

This clone was seen more than once but under ten times. One end of the junction varies from germline; a read error may be responsible. The V gene is TRBV6-5, the J gene TRBJ2-1; 12 nucleotides agree with TRBD2. CDR3 length equals 15 residues. Germline values: CDR1 MNHEY, CDR2 SVGAGI. The CDR3 nucleotides read TGTGCCAGCAGTGACTCTAGCGGGGGGGCCAATGAGCAGTTCTTC. Amino acid sequence: CASSDSSGGANEQFF.

The chain carries TRBV10-3 and TRBJ2-2; 9 nucleotides agree with TRBD2. The junction had 7 bases not matched to a gene; V was cut back by 4 bases and J by 1 base. The length of the CDR3 is 17 residues. CDR1 ENHRY and CDR2 SYGVKD come from the germline V gene. This CDR3 reads CAISGVAGAMNTGELFF. For the CDR3, the DNA is TGTGCCATCAGTGGAGTAGCGGGGGCTATGAACACCGGGGAGCTGTTTTTT.

The genes are TRBV9 and TRBJ2-1, with a possible D match to TRBD2 (6 bases). V dropped 7 bases and J dropped 8 bases, with 10 bases sitting between them. Per the germline V gene, CDR1 is SGDLS and CDR2 is YYNGEE. CDR3 length: 11 residues. The CDR3 region has the DNA TGTGCCAGCGGAGGGTTCCATGAGCAGTTCTTC. Its protein is CASGGFHEQFF.

As DNA, the CDR3 is TGTGCCACCAGCAGAGATAAGGGGCTAGCGGGGGCCAATGAGCAGTTCTTC. It codes for CATSRDKGLAGANEQFF. The chain recombines TRBV15 with TRBJ2-1; 10 bases match TRBD2. The CDR3 has 17 amino acids. The germline V gene has CDR1 LNHNV and CDR2 YYDKDF (reference sequence). Losses at the gene ends were 0 bases for V and 6 bases for J; bases not matched to a gene: 8. The full variable domain, rest sourced from reference TRBV15 and TRBJ2-1, is DAMVIQNPRYQVTQFGKPVTLSCSQTLNHNVMYWYQQKSSQAPKLLFHYYDKDFNNEADTPDNFQSRRPNTSFCFLDIRSPGLGDTAMYLCATSRDKGLAGANEQFFGPGTRLTVL.

This clone turned up a few times. The CDR3 sequence is CASSFRGWAAPPFETQYF. The CDR3, as DNA: TGTGCCAGCAGTTTTAGGGGTTGGGCAGCTCCCCCCTTTGAGACCCAGTACTTC. The rearrangement joins TRBV27 to TRBJ2-5; possible D gene TRBD1, 5 bases. The ends were cut back, 3 bases at V and 5 bases at J, with 25 bases in the middle. There are 18 residues in the CDR3. From germline, CDR1 is MNHEY and CDR2 SMNVEV (reference sequence).

The chain has TRBV10-3 and TRBJ1-6; D call uncertain. V lost 3 bases and J lost 7, with 10 bases in between. Per germline, CDR1 ENHRY and CDR2 SYGVKD. The CDR3 length is 14 residues. DNA for the CDR3: TGTGCCATCAGTGATGGCAGAACCAATTCACCCCTCCACTTT. Encoded protein: CAISDGRTNSPLHF.

The chain recombines TRBV27 with TRBJ2-1; the match to TRBD2 covers 10 bases. V shed 5 bases, J shed 13 bases, and the junction held 11 bases outside the gene matches. The CDR3 extends over 14 amino acids. Germline assignment: CDR1 MNHEY and CDR2 SMNVEV (reference sequence). This chain's CDR3 is CASSPWESGGGQFF. The CDR3 nucleotides are TGTGCCAGCAGTCCTTGGGAAAGCGGGGGGGGCCAGTTCTTC.

The chain is built from TRBV6-1 and TRBJ2-1; TRBD2 matches 11 bases. This CDR3 is built from 20 residues. Per the germline V gene, CDR1 is MNHNS and CDR2 is SASEGT. The V gene end was trimmed by 2 bases and the J gene end by 4 bases; junction bases not matched to a gene: 16. In DNA, the CDR3 is TGTGCCAGCAGTGAAAGGGGGACTAGCGGTATGCTGCCCTTATACAATGAGCAGTTCTTC. Its translation is CASSERGTSGMLPLYNEQFF.

The sample holds one count of this clone. This chain links TRBV7-9 with TRBJ2-7, with 7 bases identical to TRBD1. The CDR3 has 15 amino acids. V lost 2 bases to trimming and J lost 3 bases; unmatched junction nucleotides: 7. Germline V CDR1 and CDR2: SEHNR, FQNEAQ (reference sequence). The CDR3 nucleotides are TGTGCCAGCAGCTTAATCGGCACAGGGGACTACGAGCAGTACTTC. Translated, it gives CASSLIGTGDYEQYF.

The chain links TRBV7-2 to TRBJ1-1; D remains ambiguous. Germline V CDR1 and CDR2: SGHTA, FQGNSA. V lost 5 bases to trimming and J lost 10 bases, with 17 bases between them. The CDR3 length is 13 residues. CDR3 sequence reads: CASSHGGYGIAFF. The CDR3 nucleotides read TGTGCCAGCAGCCACGGAGGATACGGTATAGCTTTCTTT. Full variable domain (remainder filled in from reference TRBV7-2 and TRBJ1-1): GAGVSQSPSNKVTEKGKDVELRCDPISGHTALYWYRQSLGQGLEFLIYFQGNSAPDKSGLPSDRFSAERTGGSVSTLTIQRTQQEDSAVYLCASSHGGYGIAFFGQGTRLTVV.

The chain has TRBV5-1 and TRBJ2-7, with 10 nucleotides matching TRBD1. Germline V CDR1 and CDR2: SGHRS, YFSETQ. The CDR3 length is 15 residues. V shed 4 bases and J 4 bases; nucleotides not matched to a gene: 8. Here the CDR3 reads CASSALTGGLYEQYF. The DNA of the CDR3 is TGCGCCAGCAGCGCCCTGACAGGGGGCCTGTACGAGCAGTACTTC. Full variable domain (outside the CDR3, taken from reference TRBV5-1 and TRBJ2-7): KAGVTQTPRYLIKTRGQQVTLSCSPISGHRSVSWYQQTPGQGLQFLFEYFSETQRNKGNFPGRFSGRQFSNSRSEMNVSTLELGDSALYLCASSALTGGLYEQYFGPGTRLTVT.

V usage is TRBV19 and J usage is TRBJ2-6, with D perhaps matching TRBD2 (6 bases). Trimming removed 5 bases at V and 2 bases at J, with 10 bases between. This CDR3 region has 15 residues. Germline V gene lookup returns CDR1 LNHDA and CDR2 SQIVND (reference sequence). The CDR3 protein is CASSFTGAGANVLTF. CDR3 coding DNA: TGTGCCAGTAGTTTTACGGGGGCTGGGGCCAACGTCCTGACTTTC.

V gene TRBV28 combines with J gene TRBJ2-1, with 7 bases matching TRBD2. The J segment lost 9 bases and the V segment lost 2 bases, leaving 1 base of the junction unmatched. CDR1 and CDR2 (germline): MDHEN, SYDVKM. The CDR3 consists of 12 residues. DNA of the CDR3: TGTGCCAGCAGTTTAGGGAGGGGTGAGCAGTTCTTC. Its protein product is CASSLGRGEQFF.

The rearrangement joins TRBV28 to TRBJ2-5; the match to TRBD1 covers 9 bases. Trimming cost V 5 bases and J 3 bases; bases outside gene matches: 7. The length of the CDR3 is 15 residues. Germline loops: CDR1 MDHEN, CDR2 SYDVKM. The CDR3 bases are TGTGCCAGCAGTGCCTCGACAGGGGGAGAAGAGACCCAGTACTTC. Translation gives CASSASTGGEETQYF.